This is a list of T cell receptor beta chains from one sample in a study of PD-L1 blockade in urothelial cancer. Profiled with immunoSEQ multiplex PCR; TCRdb holds only in-frame clones, not every one. The sample has approximately 100,000 clones, around 93% seen once. The sample here was PBMCs, taken around atezolizumab (anti-PD-L1) treatment. These receptor sequences come from a woman aged 80 or over with urothelial cancer. Each CDR3 is given with its conserved first and last residue. Fields, in order: V gene, J gene, clone size, D gene, CDR3 DNA, CDR3 protein. D genes are given only for firm matches. Some rows have no size entry. The others give once, few or many, or a class for an expanded clone.

TRBV29-1	TRBJ1-2	-	-	TGCAGCGTTCCTGCTGGCGGCTCTAACTATGGCTACACCTTC	CSVPAGGSNYGYTF
TRBV7-3	TRBJ1-2	-	TRBD1	TGTGCCAGCAGCTTCGACAGGGCCGGTGGCTACACCTTC	CASSFDRAGGYTF
TRBV6-5	TRBJ1-1	-	-	TGTGCCAGCAGTTACTCCCGTAGTGGCACTGAAGCTTTCTTT	CASSYSRSGTEAFF
TRBV12-5	TRBJ2-1	-	TRBD2	TGTGCTAGTGGCCCTACTGACGCGGGAGAGTACAATGAGCAGTTCTTC	CASGPTDAGEYNEQFF
TRBV18	TRBJ1-5	-	TRBD1	TGTGCCAGCTCACCCTTCGAAGGGGGCAGCAATCAGCCCCAGCATTTT	CASSPFEGGSNQPQHF
TRBV5-1	TRBJ1-1	-	TRBD1	TGCGCCAGCAACCTAGGGACAGGGCAGACTGAAGCTTTCTTT	CASNLGTGQTEAFF
TRBV14	TRBJ2-7	-	TRBD2	TGTGCCAGCAGCCAAGAGTTAAGGACTAGCGGGAGAATTGGGTACTACGAGCAGTACTTC	CASSQELRTSGRIGYYEQYF
TRBV2	TRBJ2-2	-	-	TGTGCCAGCAGTAGGTCCCCCGCGGACACCGGGGAGCTGTTTTTT	CASSRSPADTGELFF
TRBV30	TRBJ2-7	-	-	TGTGCCTGGAGTGTCTTAGGACAGAAACCCTACGAGCAGTACTTC	CAWSVLGQKPYEQYF
TRBV27	TRBJ2-7	-	-	TGTGCCAGCAGTCCGCCTCGGACAAGCTCCTACGAGCAGTACTTC	CASSPPRTSSYEQYF
TRBV7-2	TRBJ2-1	-	TRBD2	TGTGCCAGCAGCTTAAGAGGATCGGGGGAGGGTTTCGGCAATGAGCAGTTCTTC	CASSLRGSGEGFGNEQFF
TRBV18	TRBJ1-1	-	TRBD1	TGTGCCAGCTCACCACGGACAGGGGTGGACACTGAAGCTTTCTTT	CASSPRTGVDTEAFF
TRBV14	TRBJ2-5	once	-	TGTGCCAGCAGCCAAGGAAAACAGTCACAAGAGACCCAGTACTTC	CASSQGKQSQETQYF
TRBV6-5	TRBJ2-7	-	-	TGTGCCAGCAGTTACTCTTCCAGAAACCCCTACGAGCAGTACTTC	CASSYSSRNPYEQYF
TRBV7-9	TRBJ2-2	-	-	TGTGCCAGCAGCTCTAGAGGACTTCTGGGGACCGGGGAGCTGTTTTTT	CASSSRGLLGTGELFF
TRBV7-9	TRBJ1-4	-	-	TGTGCCAGCAGTTCCGGAGGCGCGGGTGAAAAACTGTTTTTT	CASSSGGAGEKLFF
TRBV30	TRBJ2-1	-	-	TGTGCCTGGAGTGTATCCAGGGGAGGGGGTGAGCAGTTCTTC	CAWSVSRGGGEQFF
TRBV7-3	TRBJ2-2	-	-	TGTGCCAGCAGCTTAAGTCCTAACCGAGGCACCGGGGAGCTGTTTTTT	CASSLSPNRGTGELFF
TRBV7-3	TRBJ2-2	-	TRBD2	TGTGCCAGCAGCTTATTGGGTCCGGGAGGGTTCACCGGGGAGCTGTTTTTT	CASSLLGPGGFTGELFF
TRBV5-6	TRBJ2-7	once	TRBD1	TGTGCCAGCAGCTCGGACTGGGACAGGCAGTACTTC	CASSSDWDRQYF
TRBV5-4	TRBJ2-1	-	-	TGTGCCAGCAGCTCATTAGCGTCCTTAAAGAGTGAGCAGTTCTTC	CASSSLASLKSEQFF
TRBV4-1	TRBJ2-7	-	TRBD2	TGCGCCAGCAGCCAAGAGGGGGGAGCGGGGAGCTCCTACGAGCAGTACTTC	CASSQEGGAGSSYEQYF
TRBV5-1	TRBJ2-1	-	-	TGCGCCAGCAGCTTTCAACAGGGCGCCGAGCAGTTCTTC	CASSFQQGAEQFF
TRBV6-5	TRBJ2-4	-	TRBD1	TGTGCCAGCAGCCGGACAGGGGATAGCAAAAACATTCAGTACTTC	CASSRTGDSKNIQYF
TRBV30	TRBJ1-1	-	-	TGTGCCTGGAGTTCCCAGGTGAGAACTGAAGCTTTCTTT	CAWSSQVRTEAFF
TRBV5-4	TRBJ2-7	-	TRBD2	TGTGCCAGCAGCTTGTTTGTGACTAGCGGGAGTGGGGCCTACGAGCAGTACTTC	CASSLFVTSGSGAYEQYF
TRBV18	TRBJ2-5	-	-	TGTGCCAGCTCGCGAGGACTTCCCTCCCAAGAGACCCAGTACTTC	CASSRGLPSQETQYF
TRBV28	TRBJ2-1	-	TRBD2	TGTGCCAGCAGTTTTAGCGGGCGGAGCTCCTACAATGAGCAGTTCTTC	CASSFSGRSSYNEQFF
TRBV10-3	TRBJ2-7	-	TRBD2	TGTGCCATCAGCCAAAGCGGGGCGGGTTCTCCCTACGAGCAGTACTTC	CAISQSGAGSPYEQYF
TRBV7-9	TRBJ1-1	-	-	TGTGCCAGCAGCTTAGAACGGGAAACTGAAGCTTTCTTT	CASSLERETEAFF